This note documents a single T cell receptor (beta chain) sequence. Its antigen is still unknown. The primer mix had 60 Vbeta and 13 Jbeta primers. The protocol was immunoSEQ multiplex PCR, while the TCRdb copy is restricted to in-frame clones and leaves out a portion. The table shows 95,000 to 110,000 clones, with roughly 75% occurring only once. This record belongs to a study of cytomegalovirus exposure and HLA in healthy donors. Study-wide background: Most genotyped donors, around four fifths of 398, had Caucasian-associated genetic ancestry.

The V end lost 4 bases, the J end lost 2 bases, and 18 bases lay between the germline ends. Germline V gene lookup returns CDR1 MNHEY and CDR2 SVGAGI. The CDR3 loop spans 16 amino acids. Study results and limitations: According to an earlier analysis, most TCR beta V segments yielded productive rearrangements about 90% or about 30% of the time. The HLA-A and HLA-B alleles of most subjects were reportedly predicted accurately from TCR beta sequences. Later analysis placed DRB1 highest and HLA-C lowest in TCR association rates, which differed by HLA locus.

The rearrangement links TRBV6-5 to TRBJ2-7; D may be TRBD1 (7 bases). This TCR derives from a woman aged 40 to 49 in good health and CMV-seronegative. Sequencing was performed on PBMCs. The CDR3 is CASSLSRGTATYEQYF. Here the CDR3 DNA reads TGTGCCAGCAGTTTAAGCCGCGGGACAGCGACCTACGAGCAGTACTTC.